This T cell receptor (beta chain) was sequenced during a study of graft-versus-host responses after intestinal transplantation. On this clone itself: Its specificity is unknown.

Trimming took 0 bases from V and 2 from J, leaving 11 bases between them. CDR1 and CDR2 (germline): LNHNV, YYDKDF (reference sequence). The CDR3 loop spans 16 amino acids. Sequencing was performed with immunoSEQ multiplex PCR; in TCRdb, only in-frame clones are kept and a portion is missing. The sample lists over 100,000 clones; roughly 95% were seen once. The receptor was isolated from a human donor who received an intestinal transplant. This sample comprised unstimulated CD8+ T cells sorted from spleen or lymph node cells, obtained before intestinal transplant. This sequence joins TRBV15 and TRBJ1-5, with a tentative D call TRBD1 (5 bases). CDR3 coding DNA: TGTGCCACCAGCAGAGACAGGGCGGTAGGCAATCAGCCCCAGCATTTT. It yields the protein CATSRDRAVGNQPQHF.